This T cell receptor (beta chain) was sequenced for a study of control samples from healthy donors and cancer patients. There are a few counts of this clone. Libraries were prepared by immunoSEQ multiplex PCR; TCRdb keeps only in-frame clonotypes and omits some of them. The table includes about 160,000 clones, roughly 95% detected once. The source of this sequence is a woman aged 25 to 39 in good health. The sample taken for sequencing was blood.

In nucleotides, the CDR3 is TGTGCCAGCAGTGATATTAGGACTAGCGGGGGGCGTAGAAATGAGCAGTTCTTC. Residues: CASSDIRTSGGRRNEQFF. The rearrangement uses TRBV2 and TRBJ2-1, with 14 positions matching TRBD2. The CDR3 has 18 amino acids. The trim removed 3 bases at V and 7 bases at J, leaving 11 bases unmatched. Germline V gives CDR1 SNHLY, CDR2 FYNNEI.